A selection of T cell receptor beta chains follows, all from one sample in a study of response to subunit inactivated influenza vaccine. In TCRdb, the RT-PCR reads were re-called with MiXCR into one record per CDR3 protein. The sample consists of fewer than 600,000 distinct CDR3 sequences, less than 7.5% of them appearing once. The sample here was PBMCs from blood, taken 23 to 25 months after vaccination. These receptors all stem from a man between 50 and 69 years old who received an inactivated influenza vaccine. The CDR3 runs from the conserved cysteine through the conserved F or W. A D gene is named only where the DNA matches it firmly. Size values are once, few and many counts, or a class for expanded clones, and some rows have none.

>NA|many|TRBJ2-7|TRBV7-6|15
CASSLYPLQSYEQYF
TGTGCCAGCAGCTTATACCCATTGCAATCCTACGAGCAGTACTTC
>TRBD1|few|TRBJ2-1|TRBV6-1|12
CASSEDRGEQFF
TGTGCCAGCAGTGAGGACAGGGGGGAGCAGTTCTTC
>NA|few|TRBJ1-3|TRBV25-1|14
CASSEFGGGNTIYF
TGTGCCAGCAGTGAATTCGGCGGAGGAAACACCATATATTTT
>NA|NA|TRBJ1-2|TRBV28|15
CASSLSAETNYGYTF
TGTGCCAGCAGTTTATCGGCAGAGACTAACTATGGCTACACCTTC
>NA|NA|TRBJ2-1|TRBV20-1|16
CSARDSRGVGHNEQFF
TGCAGTGCTAGAGATTCCAGGGGAGTTGGGCACAATGAGCAGTTCTTC
>NA|NA|TRBJ2-4|TRBV4-1|16
CASSQVTQLAKNIQYF
TGCGCCAGCAGCCAAGTCACGCAACTAGCCAAAAACATTCAGTACTTC
>TRBD1|few|TRBJ1-4|TRBV5-1|15
CASSLQGVPNEKLFF
TGCGCCAGCAGCTTACAGGGGGTCCCTAATGAAAAACTGTTTTTT
>TRBD1|NA|TRBJ1-1|TRBV6-1|16
CASSNDGTGVDTEAFF
TGTGCCAGCAGTAATGATGGGACAGGGGTTGACACTGAAGCTTTCTTT
>TRBD2|few|TRBJ2-5|TRBV6-1|15
CASYASGSFGETQYF
TGTGCCAGCTATGCTAGCGGGAGCTTCGGAGAGACCCAGTACTTC
>NA|NA|TRBJ1-1|TRBV27|14
CASSLSWKVTEAFF
TGTGCCAGCAGTTTATCATGGAAGGTCACTGAAGCTTTCTTT
>TRBD1|many|TRBJ1-2|TRBV12-3/TRBV12-4|14
CASSPFTGVLGYTF
TGTGCCAGCAGTCCCTTTACAGGGGTTCTGGGCTACACCTTC
>TRBD1|NA|TRBJ1-4|TRBV7-2|15
CASSLNRGNNEKLFF
TGTGCCAGCAGCCTGAACAGGGGAAATAATGAAAAACTGTTTTTT
>TRBD2|few|TRBJ2-3|TRBV20-1|14
CSARAGGITDTQYF
TGCAGTGCTAGAGCGGGAGGGATCACAGATACGCAGTATTTT
>TRBD1|many|TRBJ1-1|TRBV29-1|12
CSVGTGYTEAFF
TGCAGCGTCGGGACAGGGTACACTGAAGCTTTCTTT